The clone carrying this T cell receptor (beta chain) was counted only a few times. Its antigen remains unknown. These data come from a study of beta chain features in type 1 diabetes. Study in general: Patients were similar to healthy donors in age and gender (as well as in cell yields).

Expressed TCRB transcripts were sequenced because the isolated RNA had all been reverse transcribed beforehand. Assay used: immunoSEQ multiplex PCR; TCRdb lists only in-frame clones, some missing. There are around 240,000 clones in the sample; over 7.5% occur only once, and under 0.035% lies in the top ten. Study-level results: In the patient group, naive, central memory and Treg TCRB repertoires seemed more alike than in the healthy donor group.

The V end lost 0 bases, the J end lost 0 bases, and 12 bases lay between the germline ends. The CDR3 is 17 residues long. The germline gives CDR1 LGHNA, CDR2 YNFKEQ. The sequencing sample was made of naive CD4+ T cells from blood. The origin of this receptor is a woman under 30 in good health. J is TRBJ2-1 and V is TRBV4-2, with D perhaps matching TRBD1 (5 bases). The CDR3 DNA is TGTGCCAGCAGCCAAGAGGCAGGGCGTTACTCCTACAATGAGCAGTTCTTC. Protein product: CASSQEAGRYSYNEQFF.